This section outlines one T cell receptor (beta chain) sequence together with its context. Its recognized antigen is unknown. No base-level quality is on record; no much larger clone is a single base apart. The data belong to a study of cytomegalovirus exposure and HLA in healthy donors (dated by TCRdb to 2017 to 2019). Regarding the study in general: According to an earlier analysis of a few hundred of the donors, some 170 million T cells yielded 90 million to 140 million unique TCR beta sequences and more than 250 Gb of sequence data. Approximately 330 gigabases of sequencing data and tens of millions of unique TCR sequences made up an early release that covered several hundred HLA-typed donors. Of the roughly 400 genotyped donors, around 81% fell in the genetic ancestry cluster associated with self-reported Caucasian donors. The study aimed to test whether signatures of past pathogen exposure could be identified by cataloging public T cell receptors. The study used immunosequencing to profile the T cell repertoires of 600 to 850 subjects and linked those repertoires to cytomegalovirus serostatus. A separate validation cohort of 100 to 150 different subjects was used in addition to the 666-subject first cohort. High-throughput TCR immunosequencing, statistical association of individual TCRs with disease status, and machine learning were combined to predict cytomegalovirus infection status. A later analysis re-analyzed previously published TCR beta repertoires from roughly 600 donors and added high-resolution HLA genotyping to study TCR occurrence patterns. Rather than using new phenotypic data, the later analysis identified candidate immune exposures from TCR beta sequences and from how often those sequences occurred across donors. To decide whether each TCR beta V gene segment behaved as functional or pseudogenic, an earlier analysis of over 500 of the donors relied on high-throughput TCR beta sequencing. Donor age, sex, ethnicity and CMV serostatus were collected together with the repertoire data. A later genetic analysis used genome-wide SNP genotypes for about 60% of the roughly 700 donors, treating that subset as a discovery cohort. All discovery cohort repertoires had been generated using a single sequencing platform. HLA typing included class I and class II loci at four-digit resolution. Typing coverage varied by locus: roughly 629-630 donors for A, B, C, DRB1 and DQB1; more than 500 for DQA1; approximately 570 for DPA1; around 450 for DPB1. Five DR-DQ haplotypes were treated as single units for association and clustering because of strong linkage in the cohort. Among around 400 genotyped donors of the cohort, an average of approximately 230,000 unique TCR beta nucleotide sequences were sequenced per donor, about a sixth of them non-productive.

Trimming at the junction amounts to 5 bases on V and 8 bases on J, and the germline ends lie 16 bases apart. The germline V gene provides CDR1 SGHTA and CDR2 FQGNSA. Including the terminal cysteine and phenylalanine, the CDR3 comprises 14 residues. Only the CDR3 part of the read is kept: 42 bases, read in frame from the first base. General findings and caveats noted by the study authors: The classifier was reported to diagnose cytomegalovirus status with high specificity and sensitivity in both the original cohort and the validation cohort. Because some donors lacked HLA typing at each locus, the association tests relied only on the typed subset. In a later genetic analysis, a missense DCLRE1C variant was associated with V-gene and J-gene trimming of TCR beta chains, and the association was replicated in an independent cohort. According to a later analysis, most CMV-associated TCR beta chains appeared to be HLA-restricted, and the HLA associations seemed to be driven largely by CMV exposure. A total of around 150 TCR beta chains were listed by the study as associated with cytomegalovirus. It was suggested by the authors that the approach could potentially be generalized to other disease states and immunological phenotypes. A few of the identified cytomegalovirus-associated TCR beta chains were confirmed in vitro to be specific for cytomegalovirus antigens. Because counts were too low, 15 to 20 rarely observed V segments, including chromosome 9 orphons, were left out of the earlier analysis of a few hundred of the donors. Several of the top co-occurrence clusters appeared to be linked to parvovirus B19, influenza, CMV and Epstein-Barr virus, according to a later analysis. When HLA alleles, especially DR and DQ, strongly co-occurred, TCR associations were difficult to assign to individual alleles. In this cohort, only TCR beta chains were sequenced, and detectable features were limited by the absence of alpha or paired-chain data. A cluster of highly shared sequence variants was judged likely to represent a technical artifact of the sequencing pipeline. A later analysis found that HLA-associated TCR beta chains were more clonally expanded and had lower generation probabilities than equally common non-associated chains. Correlated functional status among segregating V segments might be attributable to linkage disequilibrium, but an unknown experimental factor could not be ruled out. A further reported finding was that TCR beta sequences accurately predicted the HLA-A and HLA-B alleles for most subjects in the first cohort. CMV serostatus was the only immune exposure information available for the cohort. In a later genetic analysis, fewer N-insertions in productive TCRs were reported among donors in an Asian-associated ancestry cluster than the approximately 670-donor mean. A later analysis associated 15,000 or so TCR beta sequences with specific HLA alleles at a false discovery rate of 0.05. In a later analysis, TCR association rates were found to vary across HLA loci, with the most associated TCRs seen for DRB1 alleles and the fewest for HLA-C alleles. Roughly uniform sequencing depth across donors was assumed in presence/absence analyses, although this assumption may not hold. Broadly in line with IMGT annotations, most TCR beta V segments showed up in productive rearrangements about 87% or about 30% of the time in an earlier analysis of 587 of the donors. Some IMGT-functional V segments, including TRBV6-2 and TRBV6-3, could not be distinguished by the 87-base-pair reads and were therefore excluded. Most TCR sequences were observed very rarely across donors, whereas some public TCRs were present in many individuals.

The cohort consisted of 600 or so healthy bone marrow donors. At the time of sampling, every cohort member was nominally healthy, though immune exposures that went unrecorded were likely present. The donor was CMV seropositive and was included in the group of 250 to 300 seropositive cohort members. Every donor gave a peripheral blood sample, and the peripheral blood mononuclear cells from that sample were used for TCR beta sequencing. The Qiagen DNeasy Blood Extraction Kit was used to extract genomic DNA from the blood cell samples. Library preparation was by the immunoSEQ multiplex PCR assay. A mixture of 60 forward primers for TCR Vbeta segments and 13 reverse primers for TCR Jbeta segments was used in the multiplex PCR. Amplification of the CDR3 region of rearranged TCR beta genes was performed with a multiplex PCR assay on genomic DNA. On the Illumina HiSeq System, the amplified TCR beta libraries were sequenced as 87-base-pair reads. The paper's processing steps were these. Across the 700 or so repertoires, a later analysis counted about 81 million unique TCR beta chains, around 10 million of which were shared by at least two donors. To remove PCR and sequencing errors, raw reads were error-corrected and collapsed into unique sequences using a nearest-neighbor algorithm that merged closely related sequences. V, D and J gene segments were assigned by aligning CDR3 sequences to IMGT reference sequences. For a sequence to be retained, a match of at least six nucleotides to both a V gene segment and a J gene segment was required. Rearrangements were called productive when the CDR3 lacked stop codons and stayed in frame with V and J; all others were non-productive. Following IMGT convention, CDR3 was defined as the stretch from the second conserved V-encoded cysteine to the conserved J-encoded phenylalanine. In an earlier analysis of 500 to 650 of the donors, sequences lacking an unambiguous match to a single V gene segment were excluded. In an earlier analysis of around 590 of the donors, a V segment was called functional when productive rearrangements were above 56.7%, and segregating when the standard deviation between donors exceeded 5%. A statistical classification framework was built for diagnosing cytomegalovirus status from the catalog of TCR beta chain sequences. In a later analysis, TCR nucleotide sequences were compared against IMGT/GENE-DB human TR gene sequences so that V and J genes could be assigned. A later analysis assigned CDR3 sequences and most-parsimonious VDJ recombination scenarios with the TCRdist pipeline. In a later analysis, every TCR beta chain was defined by the combination of its CDR3 amino acid sequence and its V-gene family, and reads without a unique V-gene family were dropped. As a way to deal with suspected cross-contamination and a sequencing artifact, a later analysis dropped 640 or so nucleotide sequences that were highly shared and had low generation probability. In a later analysis, a clonal expansion index for each public chain was calculated from normalized within-repertoire ranks of inferred template counts. In a later analysis, generation probabilities were computed using a VDJ recombination model fitted to out-of-frame rearrangements, and the results were checked against IGoR. In a later analysis, hypergeometric tests were used to score TCR-TCR, TCR-HLA and TCR-CMV co-occurrence, with a repertoire-size bias correction applied to TCR pairs. In a later analysis, false discovery rates were estimated by permuting HLA or CMV assignments 20 times. In a later analysis, co-occurring TCRs were grouped with DBSCAN, and TCRdist sequence similarity was added when clustering was performed within HLA-allele-positive subsets. Repertoires with fewer than 30,000 or more than 120,000 public chains were left out of co-occurrence clustering, as were a handful of repertoires with anomalous nucleotide sharing. TCRdb re-hosts the immuneACCESS table, in-frame sequences only. Its copies lack some clones; in the studies checked, an unresolved V gene accounts for under half of them, and the cause for the rest is not known. V, J and clone size derive from that table, while D and trimming were established from the DNA sequence. This sample is represented by some 200,000 clones; about two thirds of them were singletons. Together, the top ten hold roughly 2.5% of the sample.

The receptor's source is a man aged 40-50 years in good health and CMV-seropositive. This sequence uses TRBV7-2 and TRBJ1-5, with TRBD1 perhaps the D gene, on 6 matching bases. The sample was PBMCs. The CDR3 protein sequence reads: CASSTRTAQEPQHF. The sequenced DNA is TGTGCCAGCAGCACACGGACAGCTCAGGAGCCCCAGCATTTT.